These T cell receptor beta chains were read from a single sample in a study of cytomegalovirus exposure and HLA in healthy donors. Here immunoSEQ multiplex PCR was the method, and the copy in TCRdb shows in-frame clones only, minus some. This sample has under 150,000 clones, with around 77% found just once. The sample comprised PBMCs. These receptors were collected from a woman aged 45-60 years in good health and CMV-seronegative. CDR3s include the opening cysteine and the closing phenylalanine or tryptophan. A D gene is named only where the DNA matches it firmly. Rows may omit the clone size; those that give it use once, few, many or a size class.

D gene: -
J gene: TRBJ1-2
CDR3 length: 11
V gene: TRBV7-5
clone size: few
CDR3 protein: CARSSTDGYTF
CDR3 DNA: TGTGCCAGAAGTTCCACGGATGGCTACACCTTC

D gene: TRBD1
J gene: TRBJ2-3
CDR3 length: 17
V gene: TRBV7-6
clone size: -
CDR3 protein: CASSLGVPTGYTDTQYF
CDR3 DNA: TGTGCCAGCAGCTTAGGTGTTCCGACAGGGTACACAGATACGCAGTATTTT

D gene: -
J gene: TRBJ1-1
CDR3 length: 16
V gene: TRBV27
clone size: -
CDR3 protein: CASGAPGLGLNTEAFF
CDR3 DNA: TGTGCCAGCGGGGCCCCCGGATTGGGTTTGAACACTGAAGCTTTCTTT

D gene: TRBD2
J gene: TRBJ2-1
CDR3 length: 14
V gene: TRBV19
clone size: -
CDR3 protein: CASSSGLAYNEQFF
CDR3 DNA: TGTGCCAGTAGTTCGGGACTAGCCTACAATGAGCAGTTCTTC

D gene: TRBD1
J gene: TRBJ1-5
CDR3 length: 19
V gene: TRBV7-8
clone size: -
CDR3 protein: CASSLASGTGALSNQPQHF
CDR3 DNA: TGTGCCAGCAGCTTAGCCTCCGGGACAGGGGCTCTTAGCAATCAGCCCCAGCATTTT

D gene: TRBD2
J gene: TRBJ2-2
CDR3 length: 15
V gene: TRBV4-3
clone size: -
CDR3 protein: CASSQLAGSAGELFF
CDR3 DNA: TGCGCCAGCAGCCAGCTAGCGGGATCAGCCGGGGAGCTGTTTTTT

D gene: TRBD1
J gene: TRBJ1-5
CDR3 length: 15
V gene: TRBV6-1
clone size: -
CDR3 protein: CASRPGQGRNQPQHF
CDR3 DNA: TGTGCCAGCAGGCCAGGACAGGGAAGGAATCAGCCCCAGCATTTT

D gene: -
J gene: TRBJ2-2
CDR3 length: 12
V gene: TRBV7-3
clone size: -
CDR3 protein: CASSSSVGELFF
CDR3 DNA: TGTGCCAGCAGCTCCAGTGTCGGGGAGCTGTTTTTT

D gene: TRBD2
J gene: TRBJ2-3
CDR3 length: 14
V gene: TRBV27
clone size: -
CDR3 protein: CASSASGPQWTQYF
CDR3 DNA: TGTGCCAGCAGCGCTAGCGGCCCTCAGTGGACGCAGTATTTT

D gene: TRBD1
J gene: TRBJ2-7
CDR3 length: 14
V gene: TRBV5-4
clone size: -
CDR3 protein: CASSLGQGGYEQYF
CDR3 DNA: TGTGCCAGCAGCCTGGGACAGGGGGGCTACGAGCAGTACTTC

D gene: TRBD1
J gene: TRBJ2-2
CDR3 length: 15
V gene: TRBV4-3
clone size: -
CDR3 protein: CASSRGQGAVGELFF
CDR3 DNA: TGCGCCAGCAGCCGGGGACAGGGGGCGGTCGGGGAGCTGTTTTTT